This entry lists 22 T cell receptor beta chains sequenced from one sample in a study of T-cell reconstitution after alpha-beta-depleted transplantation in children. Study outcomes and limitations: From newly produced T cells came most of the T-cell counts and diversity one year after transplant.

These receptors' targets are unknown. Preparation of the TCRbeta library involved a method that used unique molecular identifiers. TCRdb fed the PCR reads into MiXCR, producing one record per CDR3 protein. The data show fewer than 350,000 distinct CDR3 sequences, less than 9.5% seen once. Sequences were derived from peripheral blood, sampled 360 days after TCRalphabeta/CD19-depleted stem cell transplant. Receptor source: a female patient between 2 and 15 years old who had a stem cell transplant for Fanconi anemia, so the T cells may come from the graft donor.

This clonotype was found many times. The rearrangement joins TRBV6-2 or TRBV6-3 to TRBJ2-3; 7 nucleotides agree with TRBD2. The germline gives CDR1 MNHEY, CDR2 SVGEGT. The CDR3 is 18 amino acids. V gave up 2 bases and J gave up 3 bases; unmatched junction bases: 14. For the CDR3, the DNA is TGTGCCAGCAGTTACCACAGGCCGGGCCGGGGGGAAACAGATACGCAGTATTTT. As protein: CASSYHRPGRGETDTQYF.

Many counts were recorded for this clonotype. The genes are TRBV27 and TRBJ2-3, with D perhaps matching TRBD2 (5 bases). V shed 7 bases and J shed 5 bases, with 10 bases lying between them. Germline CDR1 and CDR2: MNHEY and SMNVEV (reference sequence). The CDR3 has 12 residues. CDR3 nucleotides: TGTGCCAGCAAATACGGGGAAGATACGCAGTATTTT. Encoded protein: CASKYGEDTQYF.

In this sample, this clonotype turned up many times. The CDR3: CASSPWDRGLDIQYF. The CDR3, as DNA: TGTGCCAGCAGCCCCTGGGACCGAGGCTTAGACATTCAGTACTTC. The gene calls are TRBV7-9 and TRBJ2-4, with D perhaps TRBD1 or TRBD2 (5 bases each). The V gene lost 5 bases and the J gene lost 8 bases, with 19 bases spanning the gap. Germline lookup yields CDR1 SEHNR and CDR2 FQNEAQ (reference sequence). The CDR3 runs to 15 residues.

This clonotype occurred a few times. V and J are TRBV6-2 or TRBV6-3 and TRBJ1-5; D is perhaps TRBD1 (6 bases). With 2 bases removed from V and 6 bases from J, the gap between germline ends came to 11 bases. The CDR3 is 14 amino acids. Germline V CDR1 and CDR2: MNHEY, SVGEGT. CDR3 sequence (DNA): TGTGCCAGCAGTTACGGGGGGGCGAGTCAGCCCCAGCATTTT. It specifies CASSYGGASQPQHF.

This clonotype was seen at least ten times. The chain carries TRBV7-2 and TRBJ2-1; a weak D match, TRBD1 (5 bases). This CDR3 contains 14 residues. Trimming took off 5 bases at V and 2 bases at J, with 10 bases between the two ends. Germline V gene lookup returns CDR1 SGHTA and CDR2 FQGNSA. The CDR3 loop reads CASSGSDTYNEQFF. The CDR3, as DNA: TGTGCCAGCAGCGGCTCGGACACCTACAATGAGCAGTTCTTC.

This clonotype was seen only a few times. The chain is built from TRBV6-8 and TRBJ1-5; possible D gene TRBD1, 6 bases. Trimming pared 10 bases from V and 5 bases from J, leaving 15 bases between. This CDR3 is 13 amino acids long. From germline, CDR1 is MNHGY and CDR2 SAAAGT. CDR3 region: CAIVDRTDQPQHF. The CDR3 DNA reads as TGTGCCATCGTGGACAGAACTGATCAGCCCCAGCATTTT.

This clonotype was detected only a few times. CDR3 bases: TGTGCCAGCAGCTTAATTGGCGGCCCTTCCTACGAGCAGTACTTC. Protein: CASSLIGGPSYEQYF. This sequence joins TRBV7-3 and TRBJ2-7; D uncertain. The CDR3 contains 15 residues. Trimming left V 1 base short and J 1 base short, with 11 bases between. Germline CDR1 reads SGHTA; CDR2 reads FQGTGA.

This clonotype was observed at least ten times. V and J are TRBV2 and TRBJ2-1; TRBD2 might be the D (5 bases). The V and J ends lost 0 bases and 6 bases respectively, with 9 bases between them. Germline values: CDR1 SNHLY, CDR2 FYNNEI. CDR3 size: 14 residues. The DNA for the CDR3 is TGTGCCAGCAGTGAAGCGGGGAGACCCAATGAGCAGTTCTTC. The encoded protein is CASSEAGRPNEQFF.

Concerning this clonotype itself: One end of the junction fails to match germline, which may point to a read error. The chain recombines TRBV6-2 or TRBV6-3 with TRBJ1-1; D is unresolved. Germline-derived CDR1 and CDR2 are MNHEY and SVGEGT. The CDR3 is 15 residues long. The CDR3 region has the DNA TGTGCCAGCAGTTATTTAGGGAACTTCGATTCTGAAGCTTCCTTT. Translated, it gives CASSYLGNFDSEASF.

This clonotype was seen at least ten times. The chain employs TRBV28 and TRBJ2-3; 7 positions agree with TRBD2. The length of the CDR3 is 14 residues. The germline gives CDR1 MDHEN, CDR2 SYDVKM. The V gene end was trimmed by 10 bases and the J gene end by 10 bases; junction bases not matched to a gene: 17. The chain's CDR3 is CATFPGTTSQPQYF. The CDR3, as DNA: TGTGCCACCTTCCCCGGGACTACGAGCCAACCGCAGTATTTT.

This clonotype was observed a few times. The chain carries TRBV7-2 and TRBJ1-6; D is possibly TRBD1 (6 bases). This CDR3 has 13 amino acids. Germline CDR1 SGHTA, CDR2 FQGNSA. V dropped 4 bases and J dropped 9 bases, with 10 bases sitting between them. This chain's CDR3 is CASSSKGGSPLHF. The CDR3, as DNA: TGTGCCAGCAGCTCAAAGGGGGGTTCACCCCTCCACTTT.

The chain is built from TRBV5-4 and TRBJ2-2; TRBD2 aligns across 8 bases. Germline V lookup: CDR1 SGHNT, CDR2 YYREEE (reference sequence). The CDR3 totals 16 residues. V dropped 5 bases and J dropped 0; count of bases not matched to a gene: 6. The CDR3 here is CASSPGGTANTGELFF. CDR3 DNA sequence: TGTGCCAGCAGTCCGGGGGGGACGGCGAACACCGGGGAGCTGTTTTTT. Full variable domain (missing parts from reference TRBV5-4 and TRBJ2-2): ETGVTQSPTHLIKTRGQQVTLRCSSQSGHNTVSWYQQALGQGPQFIFQYYREEENGRGNFPPRFSGLQFPNYSSELNVNALELDDSALYLCASSPGGTANTGELFFGEGSRLTVL.

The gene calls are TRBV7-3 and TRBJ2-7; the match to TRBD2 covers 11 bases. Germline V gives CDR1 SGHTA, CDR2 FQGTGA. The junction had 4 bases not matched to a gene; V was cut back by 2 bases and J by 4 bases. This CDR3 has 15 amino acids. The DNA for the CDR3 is TGTGCCAGCAGCTTACGTCCTAGCGGGGGGTACGAGCAGTACTTC. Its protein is CASSLRPSGGYEQYF.

The CDR3, as DNA: TGTGCCAGCAGTCCGTACATGACAGGGGTTGGCACAGATACGCAGTATTTT. It is translated as CASSPYMTGVGTDTQYF. V usage is TRBV6-2 or TRBV6-3 and J usage is TRBJ2-3; 8 nucleotides match TRBD1. The CDR3 covers 17 residues. J was trimmed by 1 base and V by 5 bases; bases with no gene match: 11. In germline, CDR1 is MNHEY, CDR2 SVGEGT.

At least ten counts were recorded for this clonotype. The CDR3 region has the DNA TGTGCCAGCAGCCCGGTGGCAGGGGCCAACGTCCTGACTTTC. Amino acids: CASSPVAGANVLTF. The rearrangement joins TRBV7-2 to TRBJ2-6; D not certain. The CDR3 length is 14 residues. V lost 5 bases and J 4 bases, leaving 9 bases between the germline ends. Looked up from germline, CDR1 is SGHTA and CDR2 is FQGNSA.

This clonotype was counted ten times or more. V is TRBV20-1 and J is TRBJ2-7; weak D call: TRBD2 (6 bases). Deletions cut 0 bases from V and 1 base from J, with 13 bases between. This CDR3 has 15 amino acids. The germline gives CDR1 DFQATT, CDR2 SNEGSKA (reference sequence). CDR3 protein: CSARDEAGLSYEQYF. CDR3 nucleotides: TGCAGTGCTAGAGATGAGGCGGGGTTATCCTACGAGCAGTACTTC.

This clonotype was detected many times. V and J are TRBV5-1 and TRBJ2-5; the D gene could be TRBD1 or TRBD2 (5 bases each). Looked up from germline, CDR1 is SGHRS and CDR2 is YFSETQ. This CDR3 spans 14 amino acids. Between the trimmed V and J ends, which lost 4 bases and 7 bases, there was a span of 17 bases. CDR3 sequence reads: CASSEGTVHGTQYF. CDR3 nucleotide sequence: TGCGCCAGCAGCGAAGGGACGGTTCATGGGACCCAGTACTTC.

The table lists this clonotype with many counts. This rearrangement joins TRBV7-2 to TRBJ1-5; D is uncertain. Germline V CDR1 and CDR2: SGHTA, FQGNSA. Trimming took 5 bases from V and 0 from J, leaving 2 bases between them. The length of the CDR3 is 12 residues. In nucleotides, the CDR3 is TGTGCCAGCAGCCATAGCAATCAGCCCCAGCATTTT. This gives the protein CASSHSNQPQHF.

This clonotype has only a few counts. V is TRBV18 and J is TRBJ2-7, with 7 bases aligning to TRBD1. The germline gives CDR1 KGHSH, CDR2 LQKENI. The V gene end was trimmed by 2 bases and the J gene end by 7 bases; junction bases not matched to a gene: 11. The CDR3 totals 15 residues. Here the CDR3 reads CASSPSTGWVGEQYV. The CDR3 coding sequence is TGTGCCAGCTCACCATCGACAGGGTGGGTTGGAGAGCAGTACGTC.

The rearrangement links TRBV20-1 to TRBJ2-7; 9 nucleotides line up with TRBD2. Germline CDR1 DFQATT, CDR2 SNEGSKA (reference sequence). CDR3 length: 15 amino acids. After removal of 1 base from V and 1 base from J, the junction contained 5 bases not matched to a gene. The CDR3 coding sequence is TGCAGTGCTAGAGCAGTGCGGGAGGGTTCCTACGAGCAGTACTTC. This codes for CSARAVREGSYEQYF.

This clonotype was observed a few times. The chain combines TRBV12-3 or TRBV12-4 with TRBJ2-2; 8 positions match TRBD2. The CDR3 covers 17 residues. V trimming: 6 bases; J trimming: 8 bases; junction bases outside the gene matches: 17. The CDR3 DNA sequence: TGTGCCAGCAGCCCCCCCCTCCGGGGGGGGGTATTGGGGGAGCTGTTTTTT. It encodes CASSPPLRGGVLGELFF.

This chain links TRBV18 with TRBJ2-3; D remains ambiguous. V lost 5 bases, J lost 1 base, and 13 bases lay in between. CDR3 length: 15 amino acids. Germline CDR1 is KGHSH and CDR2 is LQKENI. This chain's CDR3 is CASSNPVMRTDTQYF. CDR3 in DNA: TGTGCCAGCTCAAACCCCGTGATGCGCACAGATACGCAGTATTTT.